This T cell receptor beta chain was retrieved from a study of blood T cell repertoires in COVID-19. In the study overall: COVID-19 samples from acute and convalescent phases originated in the United States, Italy and Spain. T cells, B-cell-depleted T cells, or PBMCs supplied cDNA or gDNA.

Germline V gives CDR1 MNHEY, CDR2 SVGEGT. The V end was cut by 1 base, the J end by 4 bases, with 16 bases between. The CDR3 runs 17 residues. In the study's own analysis: Amplification of reference gene primers was used by the study to estimate nucleated cell counts. The method was immunoSEQ multiplex PCR; TCRdb's version includes in-frame clones alone and lacks a portion of them. V, J and clone size are taken as reported in that table, and D and trimming were inferred from the DNA itself. This table has 97,000 or so clones, 70% to 90% appearing once. The chain couples TRBV6-2 or TRBV6-3 to TRBJ1-4; D gene ambiguous. The sequence came from a man aged 60 to 69 with acute or convalescent COVID-19. The sequencing sample was made of peripheral blood. The CDR3 loop is CASSYLVQLRINEKLFF. The CDR3, as DNA: TGTGCCAGCAGTTACTTGGTCCAATTGCGGATTAATGAAAAACTGTTTTTT.